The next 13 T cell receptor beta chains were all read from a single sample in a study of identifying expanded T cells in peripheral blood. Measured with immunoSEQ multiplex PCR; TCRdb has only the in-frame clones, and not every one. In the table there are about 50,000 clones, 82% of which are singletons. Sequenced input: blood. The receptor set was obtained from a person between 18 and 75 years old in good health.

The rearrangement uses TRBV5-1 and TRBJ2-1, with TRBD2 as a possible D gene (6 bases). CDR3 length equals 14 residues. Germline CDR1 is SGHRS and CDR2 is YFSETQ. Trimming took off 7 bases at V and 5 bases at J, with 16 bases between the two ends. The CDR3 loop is CASAGRGTNNEQFF. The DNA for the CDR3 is TGCGCCAGCGCGGGCCGGGGGACCAACAATGAGCAGTTCTTC.

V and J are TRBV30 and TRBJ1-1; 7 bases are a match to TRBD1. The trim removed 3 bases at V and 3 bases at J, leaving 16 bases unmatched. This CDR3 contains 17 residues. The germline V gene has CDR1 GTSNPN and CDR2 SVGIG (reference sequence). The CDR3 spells CAWRVREGRGFDTEAFF. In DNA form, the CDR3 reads TGTGCCTGGAGAGTCCGGGAGGGCAGGGGGTTCGACACTGAAGCTTTCTTT. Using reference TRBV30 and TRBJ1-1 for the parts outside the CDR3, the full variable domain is SQTIHQWPATLVQPVGSPLSLECTVEGTSNPNLYWYRQAAGRGLQLLFYSVGIGQISSEVPQNLSASRPQDRQFILSSKKLLLSDSGFYLCAWRVREGRGFDTEAFFGQGTRLTVV.

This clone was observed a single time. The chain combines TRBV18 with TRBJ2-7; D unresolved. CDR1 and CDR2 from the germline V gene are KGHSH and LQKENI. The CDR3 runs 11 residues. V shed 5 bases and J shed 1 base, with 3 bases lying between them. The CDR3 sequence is CASSTSYEQYF. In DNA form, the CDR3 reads TGTGCCAGCTCAACGTCCTACGAGCAGTACTTC.

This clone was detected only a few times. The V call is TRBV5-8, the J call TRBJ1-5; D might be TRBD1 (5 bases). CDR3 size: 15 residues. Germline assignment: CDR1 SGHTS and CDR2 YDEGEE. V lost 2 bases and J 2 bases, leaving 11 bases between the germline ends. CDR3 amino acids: CASSFDGGGNQPQHF. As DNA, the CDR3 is TGTGCCAGCAGCTTTGATGGGGGAGGCAATCAGCCCCAGCATTTT.

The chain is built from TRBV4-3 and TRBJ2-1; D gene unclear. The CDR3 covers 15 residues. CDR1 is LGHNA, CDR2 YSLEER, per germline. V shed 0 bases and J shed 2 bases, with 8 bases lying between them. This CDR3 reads CASSQDNTPYNEQFF. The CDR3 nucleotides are TGCGCCAGCAGCCAAGACAATACACCCTACAATGAGCAGTTCTTC.

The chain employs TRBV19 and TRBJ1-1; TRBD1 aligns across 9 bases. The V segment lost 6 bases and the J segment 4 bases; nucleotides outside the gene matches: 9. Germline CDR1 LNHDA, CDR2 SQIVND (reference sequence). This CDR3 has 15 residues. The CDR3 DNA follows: TGTGCCAGTAGACCGGACAGGGGAAGCATCACTGAAGCTTTCTTT. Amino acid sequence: CASRPDRGSITEAFF.

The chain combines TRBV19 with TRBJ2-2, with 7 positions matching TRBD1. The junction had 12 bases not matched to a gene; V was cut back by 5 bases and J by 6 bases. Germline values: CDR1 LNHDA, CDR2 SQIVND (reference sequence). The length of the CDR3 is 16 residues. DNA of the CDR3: TGTGCCAGTAGTTTTAAAGGGAAGGGGGCGGCCGGGGAGCTGTTTTTT. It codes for CASSFKGKGAAGELFF. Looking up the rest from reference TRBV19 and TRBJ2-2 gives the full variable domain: DGGITQSPKYLFRKEGQNVTLSCEQNLNHDAMYWYRQDPGQGLRLIYYSQIVNDFQKGDIAEGYSVSREKKESFPLTVTSAQKNPTAFYLCASSFKGKGAAGELFFGEGSRLTVL.

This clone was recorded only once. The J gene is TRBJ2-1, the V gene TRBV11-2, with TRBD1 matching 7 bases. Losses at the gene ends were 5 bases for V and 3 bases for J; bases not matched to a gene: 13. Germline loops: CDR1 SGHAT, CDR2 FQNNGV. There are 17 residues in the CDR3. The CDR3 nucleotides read TGTGCCAGCAGCCCACGGACAGGCTCAAATATCTACAATGAGCAGTTCTTC. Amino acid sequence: CASSPRTGSNIYNEQFF. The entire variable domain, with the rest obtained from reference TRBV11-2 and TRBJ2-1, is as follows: EAGVAQSPRYKIIEKRQSVAFWCNPISGHATLYWYQQILGQGPKLLIQFQNNGVVDDSQLPKDRFSAERLKGVDSTLKIQPAKLEDSAVYLCASSPRTGSNIYNEQFFGPGTRLTVL.

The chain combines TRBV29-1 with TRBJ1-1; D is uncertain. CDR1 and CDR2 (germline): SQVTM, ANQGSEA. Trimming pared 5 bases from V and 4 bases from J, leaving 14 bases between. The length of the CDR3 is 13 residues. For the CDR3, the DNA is TGCAGCGTTCAACCGGGAGGGAGCACTGAAGCTTTCTTT. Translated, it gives CSVQPGGSTEAFF.

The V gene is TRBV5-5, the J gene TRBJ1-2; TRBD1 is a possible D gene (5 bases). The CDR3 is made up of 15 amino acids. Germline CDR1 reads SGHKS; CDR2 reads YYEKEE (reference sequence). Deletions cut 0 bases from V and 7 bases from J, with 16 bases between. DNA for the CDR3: TGTGCCAGCAGCTTGGCCTCGCAGGGTTTGAGTGGCTACACCTTC. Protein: CASSLASQGLSGYTF.

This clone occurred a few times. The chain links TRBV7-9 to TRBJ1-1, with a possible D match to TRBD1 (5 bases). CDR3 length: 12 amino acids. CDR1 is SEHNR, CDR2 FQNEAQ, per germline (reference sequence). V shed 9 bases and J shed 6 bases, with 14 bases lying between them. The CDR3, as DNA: TGTGCCAGTTCAAGGGGTGCCGCTGAAGCTTTCTTT. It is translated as CASSRGAAEAFF.

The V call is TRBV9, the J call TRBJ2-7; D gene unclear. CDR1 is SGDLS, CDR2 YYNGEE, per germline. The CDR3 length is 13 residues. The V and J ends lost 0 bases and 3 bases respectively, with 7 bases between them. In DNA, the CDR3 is TGTGCCAGCAGCGTAGCTCCCTACTACGAGCAGTACTTC. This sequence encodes CASSVAPYYEQYF.

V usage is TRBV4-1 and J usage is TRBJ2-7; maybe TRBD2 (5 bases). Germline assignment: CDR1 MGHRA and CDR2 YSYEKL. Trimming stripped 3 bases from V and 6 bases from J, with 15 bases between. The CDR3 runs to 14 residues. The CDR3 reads CASSHPPPGSEQYF. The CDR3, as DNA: TGCGCCAGCAGCCACCCCCCGCCGGGATCCGAGCAGTACTTC.